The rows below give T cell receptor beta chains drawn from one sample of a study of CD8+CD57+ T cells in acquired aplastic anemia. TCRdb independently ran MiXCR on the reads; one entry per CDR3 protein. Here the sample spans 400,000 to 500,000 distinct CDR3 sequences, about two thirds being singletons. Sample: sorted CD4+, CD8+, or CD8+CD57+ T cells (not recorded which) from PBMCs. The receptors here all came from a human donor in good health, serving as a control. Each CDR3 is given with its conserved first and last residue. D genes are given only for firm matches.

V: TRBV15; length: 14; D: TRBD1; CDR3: CATSRDGQGEKLFF
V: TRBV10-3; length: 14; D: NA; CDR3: CAISPNLANYGYTF
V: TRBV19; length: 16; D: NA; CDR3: CASSHGGVRPTYGYTF
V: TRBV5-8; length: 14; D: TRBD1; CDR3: CASSATGGNEKLFF
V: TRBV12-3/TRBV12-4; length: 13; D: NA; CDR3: CASSLRRAETQYF
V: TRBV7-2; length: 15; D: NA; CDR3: CASSPSGTDASPHHF
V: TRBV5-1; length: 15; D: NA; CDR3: CASSLGRAGGGEQFF
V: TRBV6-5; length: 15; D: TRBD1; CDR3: CASSYSQGSYNEQFF
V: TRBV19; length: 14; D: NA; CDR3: CASSMDTSTDTQYF
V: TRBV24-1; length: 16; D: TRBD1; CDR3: CATSDFRDRMGETQYF
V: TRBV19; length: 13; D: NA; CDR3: CASKGVGNSPLHF
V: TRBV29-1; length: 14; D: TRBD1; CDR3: CSVGTGGIGQPQHF
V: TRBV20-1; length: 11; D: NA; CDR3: CSGTAQETQYF
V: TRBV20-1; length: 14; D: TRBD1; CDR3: CSARDRGAGNTIYF
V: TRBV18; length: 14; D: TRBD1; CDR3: CASSQTGGNSPLHF